The 30 T cell receptor beta chains below were found in one sample sequenced in a study of sequential checkpoint blockade in melanoma. Treatment in this sample: randomized to nivolumab then ipilimumab (arm A) or the reverse (arm B). The table came from immunoSEQ multiplex PCR; TCRdb's copy has only in-frame clones and leaves some out. Here the sample spans some 18,000 clones, over 60% being singletons. The starting material was tumor tissue (inferred from file names), obtained from a patient given nivolumab and ipilimumab in sequence. Receptors were obtained from a human donor with melanoma.

This chain connects TRBV16 to TRBJ2-5; maybe TRBD1 (6 bases). The CDR3 is made up of 16 amino acids. V shed 3 bases and J shed 5 bases, with 19 bases lying between them. CDR1 and CDR2 from the germline V gene are KGHSY and FQNENV. The CDR3 DNA follows: TGTGCCAGCAGCCAGCTCATAGGGCAGGGGACGGAGACCCAGTACTTC. Its translation: CASSQLIGQGTETQYF.

The genes are TRBV30 and TRBJ1-2; D not resolved. V dropped 5 bases and J dropped 0 bases, with 13 bases sitting between them. CDR3 length: 14 amino acids. Germline V CDR1 and CDR2: GTSNPN, SVGIG (reference sequence). The CDR3 DNA follows: TGTGCCTGGGGGCGCCGAATGACTAACTATGGCTACACCTTC. The encoded protein is CAWGRRMTNYGYTF.

The chain has TRBV18 and TRBJ2-2, with 7 bases aligning to TRBD1. The germline gives CDR1 KGHSH, CDR2 LQKENI. V lost 4 bases, J lost 3 bases, and 8 bases stayed unmatched. The CDR3 has 16 amino acids. Written as DNA, the CDR3 is TGTGCCAGCTCACACACGACAGGGTGGGACACCGGGGAGCTGTTTTTT. It translates to CASSHTTGWDTGELFF.

The genes are TRBV7-2 and TRBJ2-7, with 7 bases lining up with TRBD1. The germline V gene has CDR1 SGHTA and CDR2 FQGNSA. The V and J ends lost 5 bases and 0 bases, in that order; junction bases with no gene match: 10. There are 16 residues in the CDR3. CDR3 coding DNA: TGTGCCAGCAGCACCTCGGGACAGCGTACCTCCTACGAGCAGTACTTC. Protein: CASSTSGQRTSYEQYF.

The J gene is TRBJ2-1, the V gene TRBV5-1; 11 bases are a match to TRBD1. The CDR3 has 15 amino acids. V lost 4 bases to trimming and J lost 4 bases; unmatched junction nucleotides: 4. From germline, CDR1 is SGHRS and CDR2 YFSETQ. CDR3 nucleotide sequence: TGCGCCAGCAGCCCAGGGACAGGGGGGTACAATGAGCAGTTCTTC. This sequence encodes CASSPGTGGYNEQFF.

This clone was observed a handful of times. The chain joins TRBV10-2 to TRBJ2-1; D remains ambiguous. The CDR3 consists of 12 residues. V shed 0 bases and J shed 12 bases, with 9 bases lying between them. Per the germline V gene, CDR1 is WSHSY and CDR2 is SAAADI. The DNA for the CDR3 is TGCGCCAGCAGTGAGTCGATTGGTGGGCAGTTCTTC. Translating gives CASSESIGGQFF.

CDR3 amino acids: CAWGSVETQYF. CDR3 sequence (DNA): TGTGCCTGGGGGTCGGTGGAGACCCAGTACTTC. The chain employs TRBV30 and TRBJ2-5; no reliable D call. Germline V CDR1 and CDR2: GTSNPN, SVGIG (reference sequence). With 5 bases removed from V and 5 bases from J, the gap between germline ends came to 9 bases. CDR3 length equals 11 residues.

V usage is TRBV5-1 and J usage is TRBJ2-7, with 7 bases that match TRBD1. The J segment lost 1 base and the V segment lost 2 bases, leaving 9 bases of the junction unmatched. Germline V gene data show CDR1 as SGHRS and CDR2 as YFSETQ. The CDR3 totals 16 residues. CDR3 amino acids: CASSFESRQGSYEQYF. CDR3 in DNA: TGCGCCAGCAGCTTTGAATCGCGACAGGGATCCTACGAGCAGTACTTC.

This rearrangement joins TRBV6-8 to TRBJ1-4; D is possibly TRBD1 (5 bases). The ends were cut back, 0 bases at V and 3 bases at J, with 14 bases in the middle. Germline CDR1 and CDR2: MNHGY and SAAAGT. This CDR3 region has 17 residues. CDR3 in DNA: TGTGCCAGCAGTTACTCGCAGGGAAGGCCACCTAATGAAAAACTGTTTTTT. The encoded protein is CASSYSQGRPPNEKLFF.

The J gene is TRBJ2-7, the V gene TRBV15, with 9 bases that match TRBD1. V shed 11 bases and J 2 bases; nucleotides not matched to a gene: 10. The CDR3 has 14 residues. Germline V gene data show CDR1 as LNHNV and CDR2 as YYDKDF (reference sequence). CDR3 sequence reads: CAASRTGGAYEQYF. As DNA, the CDR3 is TGTGCCGCCTCCCGAACAGGGGGCGCCTACGAGCAGTACTTC.

This chain connects TRBV7-6 to TRBJ1-3; 9 nucleotides line up with TRBD1. Trimming cost V 6 bases and J 3 bases; bases outside gene matches: 3. The V gene's germline CDR1 is SGHVS and CDR2 FNYEAQ. The CDR3 runs to 14 residues. Here the CDR3 DNA reads TGTGCCAGCAGGGGGACAGGGATTGGAAACACCATATATTTT. It translates to CASRGTGIGNTIYF.

This clone was counted at least ten times. The chain uses TRBV11-3 and TRBJ2-7; TRBD1 aligns across 9 bases. V lost 8 bases, J lost 1 base, and 9 bases stayed unmatched. CDR3 length equals 15 residues. Germline loops: CDR1 SGHNT, CDR2 YENEEA. CDR3 bases: TGTGCCAGCCGAGGGGGGGACAGGGAATCCTACGAGCAGTACTTC. Translated: CASRGGDRESYEQYF.

The chain uses TRBV5-1 and TRBJ2-5, with D perhaps TRBD1 (5 bases). The germline gives CDR1 SGHRS, CDR2 YFSETQ. The CDR3 is 14 residues long. V gave up 1 base and J gave up 4 bases, with 11 bases separating them. CDR3: CASSLYGQGETQYF. In nucleotides, the CDR3 is TGCGCCAGCAGCTTGTACGGGCAGGGAGAGACCCAGTACTTC.

The chain joins TRBV19 to TRBJ1-5; 7 bases are a match to TRBD1. The length of the CDR3 is 13 residues. CDR1 and CDR2 (germline): LNHDA, SQIVND (reference sequence). V dropped 6 bases and J dropped 5; count of bases not matched to a gene: 4. The CDR3 bases are TGTGCCAGTAGCGGGACAGTTGATCAGCCCCAGCATTTT. Its protein product is CASSGTVDQPQHF.

CDR3: CAWSPGSQGTGELFF. For the CDR3, the DNA is TGTGCCTGGAGTCCAGGCTCTCAGGGGACCGGGGAGCTGTTTTTT. The V call is TRBV30, the J call TRBJ2-2, with D perhaps TRBD1 (6 bases). This CDR3 contains 15 residues. V shed 2 bases and J shed 5 bases, with 15 bases lying between them. The germline V gene encodes CDR1 GTSNPN and CDR2 SVGIG (reference sequence).

V is TRBV9 and J is TRBJ2-6, with D maybe TRBD1 (7 bases). The CDR3 is 17 residues long. In germline, CDR1 is SGDLS, CDR2 YYNGEE. The ends were cut back, 5 bases at V and 0 bases at J, with 15 bases in the middle. The DNA for the CDR3 is TGTGCCAGCAGTGGGGGGACAGCAATCTCTGGGGCCAACGTCCTGACTTTC. It encodes CASSGGTAISGANVLTF.

CDR3 coding DNA: TGTGCCTGGAGTGTACTAGGGGTTGGGGCCAACGTCCTGACTTTC. It encodes CAWSVLGVGANVLTF. The chain joins TRBV30 to TRBJ2-6; D may match TRBD1 or TRBD2 (5 bases each). Looked up from germline, CDR1 is GTSNPN and CDR2 is SVGIG (reference sequence). The CDR3 runs to 15 residues. The V gene lost 0 bases and the J gene lost 3 bases, with 9 bases spanning the gap. The variable domain in full, with the rest retrieved from reference TRBV30 and TRBJ2-6, is SQTIHQWPATLVQPVGSPLSLECTVEGTSNPNLYWYRQAAGRGLQLLFYSVGIGQISSEVPQNLSASRPQDRQFILSSKKLLLSDSGFYLCAWSVLGVGANVLTFGAGSRLTVL.

The rearrangement links TRBV19 to TRBJ1-5; maybe TRBD1 (6 bases). Trimming took off 9 bases at V and 1 base at J, with 13 bases between the two ends. This CDR3 is built from 14 residues. CDR1 and CDR2 (germline): LNHDA, SQIVND (reference sequence). The CDR3 protein is CASGGGASNQPQHF. The CDR3 DNA sequence: TGTGCCAGCGGCGGGGGGGCAAGCAATCAGCCCCAGCATTTT. Variable domain in full (rest from reference TRBV19 and TRBJ1-5): DGGITQSPKYLFRKEGQNVTLSCEQNLNHDAMYWYRQDPGQGLRLIYYSQIVNDFQKGDIAEGYSVSREKKESFPLTVTSAQKNPTAFYLCASGGGASNQPQHFGDGTRLSIL.

This sequence joins TRBV25-1 and TRBJ1-2, with TRBD1 matching over 10 bases. The V gene's germline CDR1 is MGHDK and CDR2 SYGVNS. J gave up 2 bases and V 3 bases, and 3 bases lay outside the gene matches. The CDR3 loop spans 15 amino acids. The CDR3: CASSDATGGNYGYTF. CDR3 DNA sequence: TGTGCCAGCAGTGACGCGACAGGGGGCAACTATGGCTACACCTTC.

The genes are TRBV30 and TRBJ1-1, with a possible D match to TRBD1 (5 bases). Per the germline V gene, CDR1 is GTSNPN and CDR2 is SVGIG (reference sequence). V shed 4 bases and J shed 4 bases, with 13 bases lying between them. The CDR3 length is 13 residues. The CDR3 DNA sequence: TGTGCCTGGATCCCACCGGGGGGCACTGAAGCTTTCTTT. It codes for CAWIPPGGTEAFF.

This clone was seen only a few times. The chain combines TRBV11-3 with TRBJ2-1; 15 nucleotides line up with TRBD2. J was trimmed by 7 bases and V by 3 bases; bases with no gene match: 1. CDR1 and CDR2 from the germline V gene are SGHNT and YENEEA. CDR3 length equals 15 residues. The CDR3 DNA reads TGTGCCAGCAGCTTGGGACTAGCGGGAGGTAATGAGCAGTTCTTC. This encodes CASSLGLAGGNEQFF.

This clone has only a few counts. This chain links TRBV7-5 with TRBJ2-3; the table's D call, TRBD2, was not checked against the DNA. TRBV7-5 is a pseudogene segment. This CDR3 has 15 amino acids. CDR3 nucleotides: TGTGCCAGCAGCCCCTCAGCGGGGAACACAGATACGCAGTATTTT. Its protein is CASSPSAGNTDTQYF.

This clone occurred a few times. V gene TRBV27 combines with J gene TRBJ2-7; 14 positions agree with TRBD2. This CDR3 has 16 amino acids. Trimming at V came to 5 bases and at J to 4 bases, leaving 7 bases not matched to a gene. Per the germline V gene, CDR1 is MNHEY and CDR2 is SMNVEV (reference sequence). For the CDR3, the DNA is TGTGCCAGCAGTATCACGGGACTAGCGGGGGATTACGAGCAGTACTTC. This sequence encodes CASSITGLAGDYEQYF.

This clone is categorized as medium-sized. This rearrangement joins TRBV6-1 to TRBJ1-4; possibly TRBD1 for D (5 bases). Trimming removed 1 base at V and 2 bases at J, with 5 bases between. CDR1 is MNHNS, CDR2 SASEGT, per germline. This CDR3 comprises 14 residues. The CDR3 nucleotides read TGTGCCAGCAGTGAAGGGGGGACTAATGAAAAACTGTTTTTT. It translates to CASSEGGTNEKLFF.

The chain carries TRBV11-3 and TRBJ2-1; 7 bases fit TRBD2. The ends lost 5 bases at V and 4 bases at J; junction bases unmatched: 8. Germline loops: CDR1 SGHNT, CDR2 YENEEA. CDR3 size: 15 residues. CDR3 sequence reads: CASSLTSSSYNEQFF. The CDR3 nucleotides read TGTGCCAGCAGCCTGACTAGCTCCTCGTACAATGAGCAGTTCTTC.

The rearrangement joins TRBV19 to TRBJ1-2, with 11 bases that match TRBD1. The CDR3 is made up of 13 amino acids. The germline V gene has CDR1 LNHDA and CDR2 SQIVND (reference sequence). J gave up 5 bases and V 8 bases, and 4 bases lay outside the gene matches. The CDR3 protein is CASSDRGLYGYTF. CDR3 sequence (DNA): TGTGCCAGTTCGGACAGGGGGCTGTATGGCTACACCTTC.

The CDR3 coding sequence is TGCGCCAGCACCGGACCCTCAGAAGTCAACACCATATATTTT. It translates to CASTGPSEVNTIYF. The V gene is TRBV10-2, the J gene TRBJ1-3; no firm D call. The CDR3 is 14 residues long. The germline gives CDR1 WSHSY, CDR2 SAAADI. V lost 7 bases, J lost 7 bases, and 17 bases lay in between.

The chain couples TRBV6-8 to TRBJ1-6; TRBD1 matches 8 bases. The CDR3 length is 14 residues. Germline CDR1 reads MNHGY; CDR2 reads SAAAGT. V lost 10 bases and J lost 5; bases outside the gene matches: 7. As DNA, the CDR3 is TGTGCCATACCGGACAGGGAGAATAATTCACCCCTCCACTTT. This encodes CAIPDRENNSPLHF.

This rearrangement joins TRBV9 to TRBJ2-1; 12 bases agree with TRBD2. V trimming: 2 bases; J trimming: 10 bases; junction bases outside the gene matches: 7. Germline CDR1 is SGDLS and CDR2 is YYNGEE. The CDR3 is 15 residues long. The CDR3 coding sequence is TGTGCCAGCAGCGTGACTAGCGGGAGAATGGAAGAGCAGTTCTTC. Translation gives CASSVTSGRMEEQFF.

This rearrangement joins TRBV11-3 to TRBJ2-1; D gene ambiguous. CDR1 and CDR2 (germline): SGHNT, YENEEA. The CDR3 extends over 14 amino acids. Trimming removed 3 bases at V and 5 bases at J, with 11 bases between. CDR3: CASSLQSLDNEQFF. CDR3 nucleotides: TGTGCCAGCAGCTTGCAATCTTTGGACAATGAGCAGTTCTTC.